These 29 T cell receptor beta chains share one sample of origin, sequenced in a study of glioma-infiltrating T cells after dendritic cell vaccination. TCRdb's copy holds only in-frame clones and misses some; the assay was immunoSEQ multiplex PCR. The sample records about 73,000 clones, roughly 87% being singletons. Here the sequenced sample was blood, taken before dendritic cell vaccination. The receptors come from a human donor with glioblastoma.

The chain uses TRBV10-3 and TRBJ2-2; D possibly corresponds to TRBD1 (6 bases). The CDR3 sequence is 14 residues long. V shed 6 bases and J shed 0 bases, with 8 bases lying between them. CDR1 is ENHRY, CDR2 SYGVKD, per germline. The CDR3 loop is CAIRTGSNTGELFF. The CDR3 coding sequence is TGTGCCATCAGGACAGGTTCGAACACCGGGGAGCTGTTTTTT.

This chain connects TRBV19 to TRBJ1-5; D is possibly TRBD1 (5 bases). The CDR3 is 16 residues long. Trimming left V 6 bases short and J 0 bases short, with 15 bases between. Germline V gene data show CDR1 as LNHDA and CDR2 as SQIVND (reference sequence). CDR3 sequence (DNA): TGTGCCAGTAGCCCCCTGACAGCTTATAGCAATCAGCCCCAGCATTTT. This sequence encodes CASSPLTAYSNQPQHF.

This chain uses TRBV6-5 with TRBJ1-2; 8 bases are shared with TRBD1. The germline CDR1 and CDR2 sequences are MNHEY and SVGAGI. The CDR3 contains 14 residues. The V segment lost 8 bases and the J segment 4 bases; nucleotides outside the gene matches: 9. CDR3 amino acids: CASLRGQGLYGYTF. CDR3 sequence (DNA): TGTGCCAGCCTACGCGGACAGGGACTCTATGGCTACACCTTC.

This chain connects TRBV4-1 to TRBJ2-7; 7 bases map to TRBD2. CDR1 is MGHRA and CDR2 is YSYEKL in the germline V gene. The CDR3 is 15 amino acids. V lost 2 bases, J lost 3 bases, and 7 bases stayed unmatched. The CDR3 spells CASSQSWGGVYEQYV. CDR3 coding DNA: TGCGCCAGCAGCCAAAGCTGGGGAGGGGTCTACGAGCAGTACGTC.

V gene TRBV29-1 combines with J gene TRBJ1-2; D perhaps matches TRBD1 (6 bases). The CDR3 loop spans 16 amino acids. The germline CDR1 and CDR2 sequences are SQVTM and ANQGSEA. The ends were cut back, 1 base at V and 1 base at J, with 16 bases in the middle. The CDR3, as DNA: TGCAGCGTTGAAGCTTTTTTGACAGGCAGTAACTATGGCTACACCTTC. Its translation: CSVEAFLTGSNYGYTF.

The chain couples TRBV10-3 to TRBJ2-7, with TRBD1 identical over 7 bases. V lost 10 bases, J lost 6 bases, and 9 bases stayed unmatched. In germline, CDR1 is ENHRY, CDR2 SYGVKD. This CDR3 contains 12 residues. The CDR3 DNA sequence: TGTGCCACAGGGCCGGACAGGTCCGAGCAGTACGTC. Translation: CATGPDRSEQYV.

The chain has TRBV5-1 and TRBJ1-4, with 9 nucleotides matching TRBD1. With V trimmed by 4 bases and J by 4 bases, 5 bases remained unmatched. The germline V gene has CDR1 SGHRS and CDR2 YFSETQ. The CDR3 is made up of 15 amino acids. The CDR3 is CASSIRQGGNEKLFF. CDR3 sequence (DNA): TGCGCCAGCAGCATAAGACAGGGGGGTAATGAAAAACTGTTTTTT. Full variable domain (missing parts from reference TRBV5-1 and TRBJ1-4): KAGVTQTPRYLIKTRGQQVTLSCSPISGHRSVSWYQQTPGQGLQFLFEYFSETQRNKGNFPGRFSGRQFSNSRSEMNVSTLELGDSALYLCASSIRQGGNEKLFFGSGTQLSVL.

This rearrangement joins TRBV19 to TRBJ1-5; D remains ambiguous. V was shortened by 5 bases and J by 4 bases, with 6 bases between the two germline ends. From germline, CDR1 is LNHDA and CDR2 SQIVND (reference sequence). This CDR3 is built from 12 residues. Here the CDR3 reads CASSPRNQPQHF. CDR3 sequence (DNA): TGTGCCAGTAGTCCCAGAAATCAGCCCCAGCATTTT.

The rearrangement links TRBV6-5 to TRBJ1-1, with unresolved D. The germline V and J ends were trimmed by 3 bases and 2 bases, with 10 bases remaining between them. Looked up from germline, CDR1 is MNHEY and CDR2 is SVGAGI. The CDR3 extends over 14 amino acids. DNA for the CDR3: TGTGCCAGCAGTTATCAACACCAAAACACTGAAGCTTTCTTT. Amino acids: CASSYQHQNTEAFF.

In DNA, the CDR3 is TGCGCCAGCAGCTCACAGTCAACTAATGAAAAACTGTTTTTT. Amino acids: CASSSQSTNEKLFF. The chain joins TRBV5-1 to TRBJ1-4; D is ambiguous. The CDR3 loop spans 14 amino acids. Trimming shortened V by 3 bases and J by 0 bases, and 6 bases separated the two germline ends. Per germline, CDR1 SGHRS and CDR2 YFSETQ.

The V gene is TRBV13, the J gene TRBJ2-1; maybe TRBD2 (6 bases). The CDR3 spans 15 residues. V shed 4 bases and J shed 10 bases, with 20 bases lying between them. Germline CDR1 and CDR2: PRHDT and FYEKMQ (reference sequence). The CDR3 sequence: CASSSGTSAAWEQFF. The CDR3 nucleotides are TGTGCCAGCAGCTCAGGGACTTCCGCAGCTTGGGAGCAGTTCTTC.

The CDR3 nucleotides are TGTGCCAGCAGCAAAGGACAGGGTTATCAGCCCCAGCATTTT. This codes for CASSKGQGYQPQHF. V is TRBV7-2 and J is TRBJ1-5; 8 positions match TRBD1. The ends lost 5 bases at V and 5 bases at J; junction bases unmatched: 5. The CDR3 has 14 residues. CDR1 SGHTA and CDR2 FQGNSA come from the germline V gene.

The chain carries TRBV9 and TRBJ2-2, with TRBD1 as a possible D gene (6 bases). CDR3 length: 18 amino acids. Germline CDR1 is SGDLS and CDR2 is YYNGEE. V lost 0 bases and J lost 2, with 17 bases in between. CDR3 in amino acids: CASSVVTGYLENTGELFF. The CDR3, as DNA: TGTGCCAGCAGCGTAGTGACAGGCTACTTAGAAAACACCGGGGAGCTGTTTTTT.

J is TRBJ2-5 and V is TRBV5-6, with 9 positions matching TRBD1. There are 18 residues in the CDR3. Trimming took 1 base from V and 1 from J; bases not matched to a gene: 11. CDR1 and CDR2 (germline): SGHDT, YYEEEE. The CDR3 here is CASSLLDGTGSTQETQYF. The CDR3 DNA sequence: TGTGCCAGCAGCTTGCTCGACGGGACAGGGAGCACCCAAGAGACCCAGTACTTC.

This clone was picked up a small number of times. The V and J genes are TRBV6-1 and TRBJ2-7; 7 bases map to TRBD2. CDR3 length equals 13 residues. With 6 bases clipped from V and 4 bases from J, the junction kept 6 bases outside the gene matches. The germline CDR1 and CDR2 sequences are MNHNS and SASEGT. CDR3 loop: CASSERGSYEQYV. The CDR3 DNA follows: TGTGCCAGCAGCGAGCGGGGTTCGTACGAGCAGTACGTC.

The chain uses TRBV9 and TRBJ2-5; TRBD1 matches 12 bases. This CDR3 region has 17 residues. Germline CDR1 and CDR2: SGDLS and YYNGEE. J lost 3 bases, V lost 0 bases, and 6 bases had no gene match. The CDR3 DNA reads as TGTGCCAGCAGCGTAGGTAGGGACAGGGGGCTGAAAGAGACCCAGTACTTC. It is translated as CASSVGRDRGLKETQYF.

The chain couples TRBV6-6 to TRBJ2-6; D remains ambiguous. CDR3 size: 15 residues. The V end was cut by 7 bases, the J end by 0 bases, with 10 bases between. Germline V gene sequence: CDR1 MNHNY, CDR2 SVGAGI (reference sequence). The CDR3 spells CASKNPGSGANVLTF. The DNA for the CDR3 is TGTGCCAGCAAGAATCCAGGCTCTGGGGCCAACGTCCTGACTTTC.

This clone was seen just once. The V call is TRBV9, the J call TRBJ1-3, with 8 bases lining up with TRBD1. The J segment lost 0 bases and the V segment lost 0 bases, leaving 5 bases of the junction unmatched. In germline, CDR1 is SGDLS, CDR2 YYNGEE. This CDR3 is 17 amino acids long. The CDR3 coding sequence is TGTGCCAGCAGCGTAGGCTCAACAGGGGGCTCTGGAAACACCATATATTTT. This gives the protein CASSVGSTGGSGNTIYF.

This clone was seen a few times. The chain employs TRBV18 and TRBJ1-1, with D possibly TRBD1 on 6 matching bases. The germline gives CDR1 KGHSH, CDR2 LQKENI. The CDR3 sequence is 13 residues long. The V and J ends lost 3 bases and 6 bases respectively, with 11 bases between them. The CDR3 here is CASSPKTGAEAFF. The CDR3 DNA follows: TGTGCCAGCTCACCTAAGACAGGAGCTGAAGCTTTCTTT.

CDR3 sequence reads: CASSNGQFNEKLFF. CDR3 bases: TGCGCCAGCAGCAACGGACAGTTCAATGAAAAACTGTTTTTT. V is TRBV5-1 and J is TRBJ1-4, with D possibly being TRBD1 (6 bases). Germline V CDR1 and CDR2: SGHRS, YFSETQ. This CDR3 has 14 amino acids. The ends were cut back, 4 bases at V and 5 bases at J, with 12 bases in the middle.

This clone was seen many times. An end of the junction does not agree with germline; a read error may underlie this. This chain joins TRBV19 and TRBJ1-1; 9 bases are shared with TRBD1. Germline values: CDR1 LNHDA, CDR2 SQIVND (reference sequence). The CDR3 is 15 amino acids. CDR3 DNA sequence: TGTGCCAGTAGTAAGCGACAGGGGGTGAACGCTGAAGCTTTCTTT. Translated, it gives CASSKRQGVNAEAFF.

This chain links TRBV6-5 with TRBJ2-3; 8 bases fit TRBD2. The germline gives CDR1 MNHEY, CDR2 SVGAGI. The CDR3 contains 15 residues. J was trimmed by 4 bases and V by 10 bases; bases with no gene match: 13. The CDR3 DNA reads as TGTGCCACCGTCAGGTCGGGGGGGGCGTCAGATACGCAGTATTTT. This gives the protein CATVRSGGASDTQYF.

This clone was found a few times. The chain employs TRBV28 and TRBJ2-4; weak D call: TRBD2 (5 bases). V was shortened by 3 bases and J by 1 base, with 10 bases between the two germline ends. The germline V gene encodes CDR1 MDHEN and CDR2 SYDVKM. The CDR3 has 15 amino acids. The CDR3 protein is CASSFGVGAKNIQYF. CDR3 bases: TGTGCCAGCAGTTTCGGGGTGGGGGCCAAAAACATTCAGTACTTC.

The chain couples TRBV19 to TRBJ1-6, with a weak D call TRBD1 (6 bases). V gave up 3 bases and J gave up 13 bases, with 13 bases separating them. This CDR3 contains 13 residues. Germline values: CDR1 LNHDA, CDR2 SQIVND (reference sequence). The CDR3 DNA sequence: TGTGCCAGTAGTATCGGGGGGCAGGGGCCCCTCCACTTT. This translates into CASSIGGQGPLHF.

The chain carries TRBV2 and TRBJ2-7; D not resolved. V was clipped by 4 bases and J by 2 bases, with 9 bases between them. The CDR3 covers 13 residues. CDR1 and CDR2 (germline): SNHLY, FYNNEI. As DNA, the CDR3 is TGTGCCAGCAGTGCCGTATTCCCCTACGAGCAGTACTTC. This translates into CASSAVFPYEQYF. Full variable domain (rest looked up from reference TRBV2 and TRBJ2-7): EPEVTQTPSHQVTQMGQEVILRCVPISNHLYFYWYRQILGQKVEFLVSFYNNEISEKSEIFDDQFSVERPDGSNFTLKIRSTKLEDSAMYFCASSAVFPYEQYFGPGTRLTVT.

The V call is TRBV2, the J call TRBJ2-3; TRBD1 matches 9 bases. Germline-derived CDR1 and CDR2 are SNHLY and FYNNEI. There are 21 residues in the CDR3. Germline trimming cut 1 base from V and 6 bases from J; bases unmatched to any gene: 23. CDR3 bases: TGTGCCAGCAGTGAAGGGTCTTCGATATTTGGTGGGGACAGGGTATTGGATACGCAGTATTTT. Its protein is CASSEGSSIFGGDRVLDTQYF. Together with reference TRBV2 and TRBJ2-3, the CDR3 gives the full variable domain: EPEVTQTPSHQVTQMGQEVILRCVPISNHLYFYWYRQILGQKVEFLVSFYNNEISEKSEIFDDQFSVERPDGSNFTLKIRSTKLEDSAMYFCASSEGSSIFGGDRVLDTQYFGPGTRLTVL.

For the CDR3, the DNA is TGTGCCAGCAGCTTGGCCTCTGGGAGAGGCGAGCAGTACGTC. Translation gives CASSLASGRGEQYV. V gene TRBV5-5 combines with J gene TRBJ2-7, with a tentative D call TRBD2 (5 bases). The CDR3 has 14 amino acids. Germline loops: CDR1 SGHKS, CDR2 YYEKEE (reference sequence). The V end lost 0 bases, the J end lost 6 bases, and 13 bases lay between the germline ends.

The chain recombines TRBV11-2 with TRBJ2-5; 13 bases agree with TRBD2. V was clipped by 5 bases and J by 2 bases; unmatched bases: 5. Germline CDR1 and CDR2: SGHAT and FQNNGV. The CDR3 loop spans 16 amino acids. Here the CDR3 reads CASSILAGGKQETQYF. The CDR3 DNA is TGTGCCAGCAGCATACTAGCGGGGGGGAAACAAGAGACCCAGTACTTC.

J is TRBJ2-5 and V is TRBV14, with 9 positions matching TRBD1. CDR1 is SGHDN and CDR2 is FVKESK in the germline V gene. This CDR3 spans 15 amino acids. The V gene end was trimmed by 4 bases and the J gene end by 4 bases; junction bases not matched to a gene: 7. The CDR3 coding sequence is TGTGCCAGCAGCCGGATCACAGGGGGCGTAGAGACCCAGTACTTC. It is translated as CASSRITGGVETQYF. The full variable domain, completed using reference TRBV14 and TRBJ2-5, is EAGVTQFPSHSVIEKGQTVTLRCDPISGHDNLYWYRRVMGKEIKFLLHFVKESKQDESGMPNNRFLAERTGGTYSTLKVQPAELEDSGVYFCASSRITGGVETQYFGPGTRLLVL.